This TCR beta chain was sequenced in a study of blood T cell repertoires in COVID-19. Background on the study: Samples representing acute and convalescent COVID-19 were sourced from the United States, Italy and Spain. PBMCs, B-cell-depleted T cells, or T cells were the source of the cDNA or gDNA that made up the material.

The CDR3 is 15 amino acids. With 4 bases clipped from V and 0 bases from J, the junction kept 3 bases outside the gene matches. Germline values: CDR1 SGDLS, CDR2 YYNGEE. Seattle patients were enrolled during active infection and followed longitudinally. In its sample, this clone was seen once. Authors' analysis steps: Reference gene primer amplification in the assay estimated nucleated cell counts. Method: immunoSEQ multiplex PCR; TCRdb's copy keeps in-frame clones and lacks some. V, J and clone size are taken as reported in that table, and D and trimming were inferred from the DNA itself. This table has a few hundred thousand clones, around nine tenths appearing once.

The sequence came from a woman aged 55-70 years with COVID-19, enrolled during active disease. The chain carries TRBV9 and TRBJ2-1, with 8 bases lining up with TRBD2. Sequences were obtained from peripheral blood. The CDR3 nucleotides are TGTGCCAGCAGCACAAGCGGGAGCTCCTACAATGAGCAGTTCTTC. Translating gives CASSTSGSSYNEQFF.